This T cell receptor beta chain appears in the sequencing data of a study of OX40 agonist ivuxolimab in advanced cancers. V lost 8 bases, J lost 1 base, and 14 bases lay in between. The germline CDR1 and CDR2 sequences are SQVTM and ANQGSEA. The CDR3 runs to 13 residues. The data were produced by immunoSEQ multiplex PCR, yet TCRdb's version contains in-frame clones alone and is incomplete. Among 40,000 to 50,000 clones listed, 89% were seen once. Peripheral blood came from all dose cohorts at three timepoints. Study-level results: Patients with a partial response at 0.1-3.0 mg/kg had among the lowest clonal expansion. The mean number of expanded clones was higher in CD8+ T cells than in CD4+. There were also nonresponders showing low normalized T-cell clonal expansion.

A few counts support this clone. Its specificity is unknown. The source is an adult with an advanced solid tumor such as melanoma, head and neck, liver or kidney cancer. This specimen consisted of CD4+ or CD8+ T cells sorted from blood, obtained in a trial of the OX40 agonist ivuxolimab. The chain uses TRBV29-1 and TRBJ1-1; possible D gene TRBD1, 5 bases. CDR3 region: CSHGGGGNTEAFF. DNA for the CDR3: TGCAGCCACGGTGGGGGGGGGAACACTGAAGCTTTCTTT. Combining the CDR3 with reference TRBV29-1 and TRBJ1-1 gives the whole variable domain SAVISQKPSRDICQRGTSLTIQCQVDSQVTMMFWYRQQPGQSLTLIATANQGSEATYESGFVIDKFPISRPNLTFSTLTVSNMSPEDSSIYLCSHGGGGNTEAFFGQGTRLTVV.